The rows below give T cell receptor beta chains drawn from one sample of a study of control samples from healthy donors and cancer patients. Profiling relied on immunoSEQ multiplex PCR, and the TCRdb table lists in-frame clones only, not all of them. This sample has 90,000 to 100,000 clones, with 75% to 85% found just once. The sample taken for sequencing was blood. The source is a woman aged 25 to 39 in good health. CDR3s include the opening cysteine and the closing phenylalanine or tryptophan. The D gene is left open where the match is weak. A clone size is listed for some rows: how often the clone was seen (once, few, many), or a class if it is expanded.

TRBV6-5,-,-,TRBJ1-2,TGTGCCAGCAGTTCACAACAGGGTTATGGCTACACCTTC,CASSSQQGYGYTF
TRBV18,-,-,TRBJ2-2,TGTGCCAGCACGACCGCAAAAGGTGGCGGGGAGCTGTTTTTT,CASTTAKGGGELFF
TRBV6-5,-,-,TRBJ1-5,TGTGCCAGCACTTTGGGGGGGAAGGACCAGCCCCAGCATTTT,CASTLGGKDQPQHF
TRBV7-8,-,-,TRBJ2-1,TGTGCCAGCAGCTTCCAACAGTTTTCCGGATTCAATGAGCAGTTCTTC,CASSFQQFSGFNEQFF
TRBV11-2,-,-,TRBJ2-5,TGTGCCAGCAGCTTAGAACGGGCCCAAGAGACCCAGTACTTC,CASSLERAQETQYF
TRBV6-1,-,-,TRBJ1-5,TGTGCCAGCAGTGAAATTCTGGGGGTTGGAGGGCCCCAGCATTTT,CASSEILGVGGPQHF
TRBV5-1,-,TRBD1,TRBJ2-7,TGCGCCAGCAGCACCGGACAGGGAACCCACCCGAGGGTCGAGCAGTACTTC,CASSTGQGTHPRVEQYF
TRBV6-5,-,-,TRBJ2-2,TGTGCCAGCAAGAGAGGGGGTTCGCGCGGGGAGCTGTTTTTT,CASKRGGSRGELFF
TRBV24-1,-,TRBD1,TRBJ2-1,TGTGCCACCAGTGATTTGGGGGGACAGTACTACAATGAGCAGTTCTTC,CATSDLGGQYYNEQFF
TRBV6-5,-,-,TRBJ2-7,TGTGCCAGCAGCGAGGCCCTCGAGCAGTACTTC,CASSEALEQYF
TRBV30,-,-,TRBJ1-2,TGTGCCTGGGTGGGGGAGGCGCGCGACTATGGCTACACCTTC,CAWVGEARDYGYTF
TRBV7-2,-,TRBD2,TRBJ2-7,TGTGCCAGCAGCCTATGGACTAGCGGGGTCCTAGAGCAGTACTTC,CASSLWTSGVLEQYF
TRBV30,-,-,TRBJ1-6,TGTGCCTGGAGTGAGCAGCCCTATAATTCACCCCTCCACTTT,CAWSEQPYNSPLHF
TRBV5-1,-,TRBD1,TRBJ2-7,TGCGCCAGCAGCTTGGTATCGACAGGGGCCGCCACCTACGAGCAGTACTTC,CASSLVSTGAATYEQYF
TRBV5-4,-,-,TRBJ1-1,TGTGCCAGCAGCCCCCCACAGGGTATGAACATTGAAGCTTTCTTT,CASSPPQGMNIEAFF
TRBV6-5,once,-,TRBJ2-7,TGTGCCAGCAGTTACTCGCGGGACAGCTACGAGCAGTACTTC,CASSYSRDSYEQYF
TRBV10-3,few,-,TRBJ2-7,TGTGCCACCTCACCGGGGGGACAGAGTTCCTACGAGCAGTACTTC,CATSPGGQSSYEQYF
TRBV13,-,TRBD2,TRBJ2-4,TGTGCCAGCAGCCTTCATAGCGGGGGAGCCAAAAACATTCAGTACTTC,CASSLHSGGAKNIQYF
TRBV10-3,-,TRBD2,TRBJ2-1,TGTGCCATCAGGCCACCCAGCGGGGGGGAGGAGCAGTTCTTC,CAIRPPSGGEEQFF
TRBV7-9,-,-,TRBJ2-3,TGTGCCAGCAGCTTATGGACGGGGGCAACAGATACGCAGTATTTT,CASSLWTGATDTQYF
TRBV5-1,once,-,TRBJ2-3,TGCGCCAGCAGCTTCGTCGGTACAGATACGCAGTATTTT,CASSFVGTDTQYF
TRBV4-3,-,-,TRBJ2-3,TGCGCCAGCAGCCAACAAGGAGGGGGGCGCTTGGATACGCAGTATTTT,CASSQQGGGRLDTQYF
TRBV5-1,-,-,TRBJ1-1,TGCGCCAGCAGCAGAAGACAGAACACTGAAGCTTTCTTT,CASSRRQNTEAFF
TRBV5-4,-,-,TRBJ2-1,TGTGCCAGCAGCCCCCCGCGGGGGCTCGCTGGGGATGAGCAGTTCTTC,CASSPPRGLAGDEQFF
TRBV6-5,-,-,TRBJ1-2,TGTGCCAGCAGTTACTCAAATAACTATGGCTACACCTTC,CASSYSNNYGYTF
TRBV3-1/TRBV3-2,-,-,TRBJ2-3,TGTGCCAGCAGCCTCCGAATCCGGGATGTAGAGTCGGATTTGGGCACAGATACGCAGTATTTT,CASSLRIRDVESDLGTDTQYF
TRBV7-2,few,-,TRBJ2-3,TGTGCCAGCAGTCGCACAGATACGCAGTATTTT,CASSRTDTQYF
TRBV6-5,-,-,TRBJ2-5,TGTGCCAGCAGTTATGGGCACAGGGTGGGTCAAGAGACCCAGTACTTC,CASSYGHRVGQETQYF
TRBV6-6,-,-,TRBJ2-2,TGTGCCAGCAGTCCCCACGGTAACACCGGGGAGCTGTTTTTT,CASSPHGNTGELFF
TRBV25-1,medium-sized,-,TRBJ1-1,TGTGCCAGCAGTGAATACGGGAGGGAAGCTTTCTTT,CASSEYGREAFF
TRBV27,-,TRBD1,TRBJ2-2,TGTGCCAGCAGGACAGGGGGGAACACCGGGGAGCTGTTTTTT,CASRTGGNTGELFF
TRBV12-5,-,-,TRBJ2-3,TGTGCTAGTGGTTTGGTAGGGGCAGACGCAGATACGCAGTATTTT,CASGLVGADADTQYF
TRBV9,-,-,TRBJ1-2,TGTGCCAGCAGCGGGACGATTTCTAACTATGGCTACACCTTC,CASSGTISNYGYTF
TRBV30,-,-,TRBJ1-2,TGTGCCTGGAGCGTGGGCCCGGGATATGGCTACACCTTC,CAWSVGPGYGYTF
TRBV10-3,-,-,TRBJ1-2,TGTGCCATCAGTGCCCTACAGGAAGGGAATGGCTACACCTTC,CAISALQEGNGYTF
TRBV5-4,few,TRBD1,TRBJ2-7,TGTGCCAGCAGCACTGAACGAATTACAGGGGGCGAGCAGTACTTC,CASSTERITGGEQYF
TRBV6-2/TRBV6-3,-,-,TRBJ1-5,TGTGCCAGCAGTTACGCCCCTCGGGGGGGGGCCCAGCCCCAGCATTTT,CASSYAPRGGAQPQHF
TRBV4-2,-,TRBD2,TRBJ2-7,TGTGCCAGCAGCCAAAGCGGGAGCTTCTCCTACGAGCAGTACTTC,CASSQSGSFSYEQYF
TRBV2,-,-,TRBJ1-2,TGTGCCAGCAGAACTGAACGGCTCAACTATGGCTACACCTTC,CASRTERLNYGYTF
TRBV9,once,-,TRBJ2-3,TGTGCCAGCAGCGTAAGGCAGGACAGAGATACGCAGTATTTT,CASSVRQDRDTQYF